This entry is about one TCR beta chain. What antigen it recognizes has not been identified. The input lacks base qualities; no much larger clone sits a single base away. RNA was isolated from bulk, unsorted tissue, and RNA quality was assessed with a NanoDrop ND-1000 and an Agilent 2100. For the normal lung samples, distant non-tumor tissue was collected more than 3 cm away from the tumor edge. Newly diagnosed lung cancer patients without prior chemotherapy who had been admitted for thoracic surgery in China between August and November 2014 were enrolled as donors. Patients with previous radiotherapy or chemotherapy, or with another concurrent cancer, were excluded from the study. Surgical tissue pieces of 1-2 cm3 were preserved in RNAlater solution and were kept at -80 degrees C until use. Library construction relied on multiplex PCR. TCRdb lists the instrument as Illumina HiSeq 2500. TCRbeta libraries were built by three rounds of nested PCR using primers (Table S4), following protocols modified from ARM-PCR. Before sequencing, PCR products in the 200-500 bp range were cut out of the gel and cleaned up using the QIAquick gel extraction kit. The source study handled its data this way. Trimmomatic was used to clean the reads, FLASH was used to merge the reads into complete CDR3 sequences, and MiTCR was used to assign the reads to V(D)J germline segments. Clonal diversity was calculated as the inverse Simpson's index using VDJtools. In-frame sequences lacking a premature stop codon were counted as productive reads. The raw public reads went through TCRdb reprocessing: fastp at Q25, MiXCR clone calling, in-frame beta chains kept. Each entry is one CDR3 protein sequence, shown with its most common DNA and genes. These V and J calls rely on TCRdb rather than the paper's analysis. The sample has approximately 79,000 distinct CDR3 sequences on record, around 80% of them singletons. The top ten clones comprise 30% to 50% of the sample.

This specimen comes from a study of tumor and adjacent non-tumor tissue in lung cancer (dated by TCRdb to the late 2010s). For the wider study: Of the cohort, around 12 patients had adenocarcinoma, 2 had squamous cell carcinoma and 1 had small cell lung cancer. Ages among the roughly 15 patients ranged from roughly 31 to 80 years, there were around ten men and 5 women, and disease was at TNM stage I to III. In total, sequencing yielded over 95 million productive TCRbeta reads, which works out to an average of around 4.2 million reads per sample. The study compared bulk TCRbeta repertoires between lung tumor tissue and matched distant non-tumor lung tissue from approximately 14 lung cancer patients. TCRbeta CDR3 sequencing was performed on under 35 paired specimens, with one tumor sample and one normal lung sample collected per patient.

Broader findings and caveats from the paper: Neither the sequencing platform nor unique molecular identifiers are mentioned in the methods. Peripheral blood was not sequenced, so blood TCRbeta repertoires in these lung cancer patients were not examined. Only about 14 patients were in the cohort, and the authors stated that larger samples and more detailed clinical data are needed. Significantly higher TCR diversity was found in younger patients, and higher tumor TCR diversity was associated with shorter overall and disease-free survival. The top 100 clones accounted for a significantly larger cumulative portion of the repertoire in normal lung than in tumor tissue. Significantly higher TCR diversity (inverse Simpson) was observed in tumor tissue than in normal lung tissue (around 460 vs 160, P = 0.0075, Mann-Whitney U test).

Deletion took 5 bases off V and 6 bases off J, with a span of 13 bases between the germline ends. According to the germline V gene, CDR1 reads SQVTM and CDR2 reads ANQGSEA. The CDR3 sequence holds 13 residues, the cysteine and phenylalanine included. Kept here is only the CDR3 DNA, which spans 39 bases and is read in frame from base 1. The sequence was collected from a man aged 70-80 years with non-small cell lung cancer. The source material was distant non-tumor lung tissue. The sequence is built from TRBV29-1 and TRBJ2-2, with a tentative D gene TRBD2 over 6 matching bases. The CDR3 here reads CSVSVREAGELFF. The nucleotide sequence is given as TGCAGCGTTAGTGTCAGGGAGGCCGGGGAGCTGTTTTTT.